These T cell receptor beta chains were read from a single sample in a study of T cell clones after liver transplantation. Only in-frame clones appear in the TCRdb table, and some are missing; sequencing was by immunoSEQ multiplex PCR. Of around 100,000 clones listed, about 81% are singletons. The material sequenced was CD4+ T cells from blood, taken before liver transplant. These receptors originate from a human donor who received a liver transplant. Both conserved end residues are part of each CDR3. D genes are given only for firm matches. Rows may omit the clone size; those that give it use once, few, many or a size class.

v_gene,j_gene,abundance,d_gene,CDR3aa,CDR3nt
TRBV5-1,TRBJ2-1,-,-,CASSLGQASYNEQFF,TGCGCCAGCAGCCTGGGACAAGCGAGTTACAATGAGCAGTTCTTC
TRBV29-1,TRBJ2-1,-,TRBD2,CSLRDYLFEQFF,TGCAGCCTCCGGGACTATTTATTTGAGCAGTTCTTC
TRBV28,TRBJ2-2,-,-,CASSLSLAGPWELFF,TGTGCCAGCAGTTTATCACTAGCTGGACCTTGGGAGCTGTTTTTT
TRBV6-5,TRBJ2-7,-,-,CASSRGGNEQYF,TGTGCCAGCTCCCGAGGGGGTAACGAGCAGTACTTC
TRBV2,TRBJ2-6,-,-,CASSATESGANVLTF,TGTGCCAGCAGTGCTACAGAGTCTGGGGCCAACGTCCTGACTTTC
TRBV7-3,TRBJ2-3,-,-,CASSLQGGTDTQYF,TGTGCCAGCAGTCTCCAGGGGGGAACAGATACGCAGTATTTT
TRBV28,TRBJ2-3,-,-,CASSRRYTQYF,TGTGCCAGCAGTCGCAGATATACGCAGTATTTT
TRBV7-2,TRBJ1-6,few,-,CASSFSGALHF,TGTGCCAGCAGCTTTTCCGGGGCCCTCCACTTT
TRBV27,TRBJ1-3,-,TRBD1,CASSTRQGTLNTIYF,TGTGCCAGCAGTACGCGACAGGGAACATTGAACACCATATATTTT
TRBV19,TRBJ1-4,-,-,CASSLDGAGGKLFF,TGTGCCAGTAGTTTGGACGGGGCTGGGGGAAAACTGTTTTTT
TRBV4-3,TRBJ1-1,-,-,CASSREKNTEAFF,TGCGCCAGCAGCAGAGAAAAGAACACTGAAGCTTTCTTT
TRBV10-3,TRBJ2-5,few,-,CATRGGQETQYF,TGTGCCACCCGAGGGGGCCAAGAGACCCAGTACTTC
TRBV7-9,TRBJ1-4,-,TRBD1,CASSLGQGSSEKLFF,TGTGCCAGCAGCTTAGGACAGGGCAGTAGTGAAAAACTGTTTTTT
TRBV5-6,TRBJ1-3,once,-,CASSFRRLNSGNTIYF,TGTGCCAGCAGCTTCAGACGACTCAACTCTGGAAACACCATATATTTT
TRBV5-1,TRBJ2-1,-,TRBD2,CASREFLAAYNEQFF,TGCGCCAGCCGAGAGTTCCTAGCGGCCTACAATGAGCAGTTCTTC
TRBV18,TRBJ1-5,-,-,CASSPLSGNQPQHF,TGTGCCAGCTCACCATTATCGGGCAATCAGCCCCAGCATTTT
TRBV11-2,TRBJ1-4,-,TRBD1,CASSYEQGVKLFF,TGTGCCAGCAGCTACGAACAGGGGGTAAAACTGTTTTTT
TRBV5-1,TRBJ1-1,few,TRBD1,CASSSGDRANTEAFF,TGCGCCAGCAGCTCGGGGGACAGGGCGAACACTGAAGCTTTCTTT
TRBV6-6,TRBJ2-1,-,-,CASSLGDNEQFF,TGTGCCAGCAGCCTTGGGGACAATGAGCAGTTCTTC
TRBV4-2,TRBJ1-6,few,TRBD1,CASSQDRTYNSPLHF,TGTGCCAGCAGCCAGGACAGGACCTATAATTCACCCCTCCACTTT
TRBV9,TRBJ2-1,-,TRBD2,CASTGVAGTSFNGEQFF,TGTGCCAGCACCGGCGTAGCCGGGACTAGCTTTAACGGGGAGCAGTTCTTC
TRBV28,TRBJ1-1,-,-,CASSSIRTARGAFF,TGTGCCAGCAGTTCAATCCGGACAGCCCGTGGAGCTTTCTTT
TRBV27,TRBJ1-5,few,TRBD1,CASKIGQGPNQPQHF,TGTGCCAGCAAGATCGGACAGGGACCCAATCAGCCCCAGCATTTT
TRBV9,TRBJ1-6,once,-,CASSPGADSPLHF,TGTGCCAGCAGTCCTGGGGCGGATTCACCCCTCCACTTT
TRBV18,TRBJ1-1,once,-,CASSPRGASNTEAFF,TGTGCCAGCTCACCACGGGGGGCCTCGAACACTGAAGCTTTCTTT
TRBV28,TRBJ1-5,-,-,CASSAGGNQPQHF,TGTGCCAGCAGTGCGGGGGGCAATCAGCCCCAGCATTTT
TRBV7-3,TRBJ1-2,-,-,CASSSRPGSNYGYTF,TGTGCCAGCAGCTCCAGACCCGGATCGAACTATGGCTACACCTTC
TRBV18,TRBJ1-1,-,-,CASSPDSRWVF,TGTGCCAGCTCACCCGATTCCCGGTGGGTCTTT
TRBV5-4,TRBJ1-2,once,-,CASSLWGGYGYTF,TGTGCCAGCAGCTTGTGGGGGGGCTATGGCTACACCTTC
TRBV5-6,TRBJ2-7,-,-,CASSSPTRGYEQYF,TGTGCCAGCAGCTCCCCGACTAGAGGCTACGAGCAGTACTTC
TRBV29-1,TRBJ1-2,few,-,CSVAGASYGYTF,TGCAGCGTGGCAGGGGCGAGCTATGGCTACACCTTC
TRBV6-1,TRBJ2-3,-,TRBD1,CASSVGQGGITDTQYF,TGTGCCAGCAGTGTAGGACAGGGGGGTATAACAGATACGCAGTATTTT
TRBV19,TRBJ2-3,-,TRBD2,CASSIPSGSFSDTQYF,TGTGCCAGTAGTATCCCTAGCGGGAGTTTCTCAGATACGCAGTATTTT
TRBV7-6,TRBJ2-1,-,-,CASSLGGSRGTGHEQFF,TGTGCCAGCAGCTTAGGGGGTAGCCGGGGAACCGGCCATGAGCAGTTCTTC
TRBV7-9,TRBJ2-7,-,-,CASRWESGEQYF,TGTGCCAGCAGATGGGAAAGCGGGGAGCAGTACTTC
TRBV5-1,TRBJ1-2,few,-,CASSLTAPTTRRASGYTF,TGCGCCAGCAGCCTGACGGCTCCAACGACTAGGCGGGCAAGTGGCTACACCTTC
TRBV25-1,TRBJ1-3,-,-,CASSDQPGVSGNTIYF,TGTGCCAGCAGTGATCAGCCAGGGGTTTCTGGAAACACCATATATTTT
TRBV5-8,TRBJ2-2,-,TRBD1,CASSFQGTAYTGELFF,TGTGCCAGCAGCTTCCAAGGGACAGCCTACACCGGGGAGCTGTTTTTT
TRBV5-1,TRBJ2-5,once,TRBD1,CASSFADRGFGQETQYF,TGCGCCAGCAGCTTCGCCGACAGGGGGTTCGGGCAAGAGACCCAGTACTTC
TRBV5-1,TRBJ2-2,-,-,CASRQEDISGELFF,TGCGCCAGCCGACAAGAGGATATTTCTGGGGAGCTGTTTTTT
TRBV25-1,TRBJ1-3,-,-,CASSGGSGNTIYF,TGTGCCAGCAGTGGAGGGTCTGGAAACACCATATATTTT
TRBV5-1,TRBJ1-5,once,-,CASSLEGGGNQPQHF,TGCGCCAGCAGCTTGGAAGGAGGAGGCAATCAGCCCCAGCATTTT
TRBV2,TRBJ2-2,-,-,CASSEAGGGELFF,TGTGCCAGCAGTGAAGCCGGGGGCGGGGAGCTGTTTTTT
TRBV19,TRBJ1-1,-,-,CASSPIPSRMNTEAFF,TGTGCCAGTAGTCCAATTCCGAGCCGTATGAACACTGAAGCTTTCTTT
TRBV5-6,TRBJ1-3,once,TRBD1,CASSLRGPGNTIYF,TGTGCCAGCAGCTTGAGGGGGCCTGGAAACACCATATATTTT
TRBV29-1,TRBJ2-3,once,-,CSVATGPDTQYF,TGCAGCGTAGCGACTGGTCCAGATACGCAGTATTTT
TRBV7-3,TRBJ2-3,-,TRBD2,CASSPASGGLTDTQYF,TGTGCCAGCAGCCCAGCCAGCGGGGGGCTCACAGATACGCAGTATTTT
TRBV7-3,TRBJ1-2,once,TRBD1,CASSLGLTGAGGYTF,TGTGCCAGCAGCTTAGGGTTAACAGGGGCAGGCGGCTACACCTTC
TRBV5-8,TRBJ1-4,-,-,CASSLQGGPNEKLFF,TGTGCCAGCAGCCTTCAGGGCGGACCTAATGAAAAACTGTTTTTT
TRBV5-1,TRBJ1-3,-,-,CASSLGQGVGNTIYF,TGCGCCAGCAGCTTGGGGCAGGGAGTAGGAAACACCATATATTTT